The entry that follows covers one T cell receptor beta chain sequence. Its antigen is unknown. CDR1 LNHNV and CDR2 YYDKDF come from the germline V gene (reference sequence). The CDR3 extends over 15 amino acids. V was clipped by 5 bases and J by 5 bases, with 18 bases between them. This entry is derived from a study of cytomegalovirus exposure and HLA in healthy donors. Study information: A subsequent analysis reported that the roughly 120 validation repertoires were produced on the same platform that had also been used for the 666 first-cohort repertoires. Study results and caveats: The study listed approximately 170 cytomegalovirus-associated TCR beta chains.

The donors were members of the validation cohort, which comprised 120 subjects and was separate from the first cohort of roughly 700 subjects. Clones were sequenced by immunoSEQ multiplex PCR, and TCRdb holds only the in-frame ones, with some missing. Of over 200,000 clones in the sample, 88% were seen once. This receptor was obtained from a woman aged 18-29 years in good health and CMV-seronegative. This chain joins TRBV15 and TRBJ2-5; no clear D. Sequenced sample: PBMCs. CDR3 amino acids: CATSPMGRSGETQYF. CDR3 nucleotides: TGTGCCACCAGCCCGATGGGTCGCTCCGGGGAGACCCAGTACTTC.